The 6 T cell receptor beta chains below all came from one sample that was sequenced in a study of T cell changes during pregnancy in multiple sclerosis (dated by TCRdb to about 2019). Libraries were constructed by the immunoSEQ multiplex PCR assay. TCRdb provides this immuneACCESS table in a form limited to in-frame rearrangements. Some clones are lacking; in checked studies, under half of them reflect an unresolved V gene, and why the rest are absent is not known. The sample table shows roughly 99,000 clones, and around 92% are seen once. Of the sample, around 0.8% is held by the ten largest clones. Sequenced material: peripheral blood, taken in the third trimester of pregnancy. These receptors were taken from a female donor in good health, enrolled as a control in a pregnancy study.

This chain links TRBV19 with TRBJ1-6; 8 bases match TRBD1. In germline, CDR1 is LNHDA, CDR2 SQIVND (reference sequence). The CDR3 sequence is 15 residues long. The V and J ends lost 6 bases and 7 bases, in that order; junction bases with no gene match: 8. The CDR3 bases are TGTGCCAGTAGCCCCAGGACAGGGCAGAATTCACCCCTCCACTTT. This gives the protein CASSPRTGQNSPLHF.

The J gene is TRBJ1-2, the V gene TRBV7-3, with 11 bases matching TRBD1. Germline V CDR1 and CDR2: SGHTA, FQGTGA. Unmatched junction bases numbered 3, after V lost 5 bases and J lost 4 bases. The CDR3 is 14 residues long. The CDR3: CASSPGTGGYGYTF. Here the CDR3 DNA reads TGTGCCAGCAGCCCGGGGACAGGGGGCTATGGCTACACCTTC. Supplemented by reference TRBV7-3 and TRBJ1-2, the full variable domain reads GAGVSQTPSNKVTEKGKYVELRCDPISGHTALYWYRQSLGQGPEFLIYFQGTGAADDSGLPNDRFFAVRPEGSVSTLKIQRTERGDSAVYLCASSPGTGGYGYTFGSGTRLTVV.

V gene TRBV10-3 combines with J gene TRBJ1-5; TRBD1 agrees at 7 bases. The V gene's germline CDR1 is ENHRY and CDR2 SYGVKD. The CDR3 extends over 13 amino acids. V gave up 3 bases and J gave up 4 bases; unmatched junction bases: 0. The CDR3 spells CAISEQGNQPQHF. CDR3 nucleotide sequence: TGTGCCATCAGTGAACAGGGGAATCAGCCCCAGCATTTT.

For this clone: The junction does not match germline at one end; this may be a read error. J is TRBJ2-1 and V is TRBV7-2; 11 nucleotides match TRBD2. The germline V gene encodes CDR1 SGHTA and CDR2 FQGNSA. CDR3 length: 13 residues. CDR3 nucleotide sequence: TGTGCCAGCAGCTTAGTGGTTAGCGGGGGGGCCCTCTTC. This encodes CASSLVVSGGALF.

CDR3 protein: CASSLADKTEAFF. The CDR3 coding sequence is TGTGCCAGCAGCTTAGCGGACAAAACTGAAGCTTTCTTT. V is TRBV7-2 and J is TRBJ1-1; D perhaps matches TRBD1 (5 bases). This CDR3 region has 13 residues. Trimming took off 0 bases at V and 5 bases at J, with 7 bases between the two ends. Germline V gene lookup returns CDR1 SGHTA and CDR2 FQGNSA. Filled out from reference TRBV7-2 and TRBJ1-1, the complete variable domain reads GAGVSQSPSNKVTEKGKDVELRCDPISGHTALYWYRQSLGQGLEFLIYFQGNSAPDKSGLPSDRFSAERTGGSVSTLTIQRTQQEDSAVYLCASSLADKTEAFFGQGTRLTVV.

The CDR3 DNA sequence: TGTGCCAGCAGCGTAGGCCAGGGGGTGACGACCGGGGAGCTGTTTTTT. It specifies CASSVGQGVTTGELFF. The chain combines TRBV9 with TRBJ2-2; 7 nucleotides align to TRBD1. The CDR3 runs 16 residues. V gave up 0 bases and J gave up 5 bases; unmatched junction bases: 7. CDR1 is SGDLS and CDR2 is YYNGEE in the germline V gene.